This entry lists 4 T cell receptor beta chains sequenced from one sample in a study of T cells in Graves' hyperthyroidism and ophthalmopathy. TCR beta CDR3 regions were amplified from RNA transcripts. TCR CDR3 regions were first amplified by RT-PCR with HTBI primers. TCRdb redid the calling of the multiplex PCR reads with MiXCR, one entry per CDR3 protein. The profile shows 340,000 or so distinct CDR3 sequences, around 16% of them singletons. Sequenced material: blood. These receptors were collected from a young man with Graves' hyperthyroidism.

This clonotype was counted between two and nine times. J is TRBJ2-3 and V is TRBV29-1, with D unclear. The CDR3 consists of 12 residues. The V gene's germline CDR1 is SQVTM and CDR2 ANQGSEA. The CDR3 region has the DNA TGCTCCGGGCTCCCTAACACAGATACGCAGTATTTT. Encoded protein: CSGLPNTDTQYF.

The sample holds many counts of this clonotype. CDR3 loop: CASTPRVRFTF. The CDR3 DNA reads as TGTGCCAGCACCCCCCGGGTTCGTTTCACCTTC. The J gene is TRBJ1-2, the V gene TRBV12-3 or TRBV12-4; D remains unclear. This CDR3 region has 11 residues. The V end lost 7 bases, the J end lost 13 bases, and 16 bases lay between the germline ends.

The chain combines TRBV27 with TRBJ2-3; D perhaps matches TRBD2 (6 bases). This CDR3 comprises 15 residues. V was pared by 2 bases and J by 1 base, with 10 bases between. The germline CDR1 and CDR2 sequences are MNHEY and SMNVEV (reference sequence). The CDR3 reads CASSLRGIGTDTQYF. The DNA of the CDR3 is TGTGCCAGCAGTTTACGGGGGATAGGCACAGATACGCAGTATTTT.

This clonotype was seen at least ten times. The chain has TRBV14 and TRBJ2-1; D remains ambiguous. This CDR3 is built from 13 residues. V lost 5 bases to trimming and J lost 5 bases, with 10 bases between them. The V gene's germline CDR1 is SGHDN and CDR2 FVKESK. The chain's CDR3 is CASSFPGNNEQFF. Written as DNA, the CDR3 is TGTGCCAGCAGCTTCCCGGGCAACAATGAGCAGTTCTTC.